What follows are 8 T cell receptor beta chains derived from one specimen sequenced in a study of Ad26.COV2.S vaccination and SARS-CoV-2 variants. Only in-frame clones appear in the TCRdb table, and some are missing; sequencing was by immunoSEQ multiplex PCR. The sample has hundreds of thousands of clones; approximately 90% are singletons. The sequences come from peripheral blood, collected after recovery from COVID-19. The receptors come from a human donor who had recovered from COVID-19.

The V gene is TRBV5-1, the J gene TRBJ2-1, with D perhaps TRBD2 (8 bases). The CDR3 loop spans 17 amino acids. V lost 3 bases and J 5 bases, leaving 21 bases between the germline ends. Per the germline V gene, CDR1 is SGHRS and CDR2 is YFSETQ. CDR3 sequence reads: CASSSRGLAGGHNEQFF. For the CDR3, the DNA is TGCGCCAGCAGCTCCAGGGGGTTGGCGGGGGGTCACAATGAGCAGTTCTTC.

V is TRBV7-6 and J is TRBJ1-1, with 8 bases identical to TRBD1. This CDR3 spans 15 amino acids. The V and J ends lost 4 bases and 1 base, in that order; junction bases with no gene match: 5. Germline lookup yields CDR1 SGHVS and CDR2 FNYEAQ. CDR3: CASSSRTGRNTEAFF. Here the CDR3 DNA reads TGTGCCAGCAGCTCCCGGACAGGGAGGAACACTGAAGCTTTCTTT.

This clone has only one observation. The chain carries TRBV12-3 or TRBV12-4 and TRBJ2-5; no clear D. CDR3 length equals 12 residues. The V and J ends lost 3 bases and 5 bases respectively, with 7 bases between them. As DNA, the CDR3 is TGTGCCAGCAGTTTTGGCGAGGAGACCCAGTACTTC. It codes for CASSFGEETQYF.

V is TRBV10-3 and J is TRBJ1-1, with TRBD1 identical over 7 bases. The CDR3 covers 13 residues. Looked up from germline, CDR1 is ENHRY and CDR2 is SYGVKD. Trimming cost V 3 bases and J 11 bases; bases outside gene matches: 9. CDR3 amino acids: CAISDSVDRAAFF. In DNA form, the CDR3 reads TGTGCCATCAGTGATTCGGTAGACAGGGCTGCTTTCTTT.

This chain joins TRBV7-6 and TRBJ2-5; D is unresolved. CDR3 length: 14 amino acids. Looked up from germline, CDR1 is SGHVS and CDR2 is FNYEAQ. V was trimmed by 5 bases and J by 0 bases, leaving 10 bases between them. CDR3 sequence reads: CASSDGRDQETQYF. DNA for the CDR3: TGTGCCAGCAGCGACGGACGGGACCAAGAGACCCAGTACTTC.

This clone appeared a few times. The chain links TRBV3-1 (or the pseudogene TRBV3-2) to TRBJ1-1, with D uncertain. Per germline, CDR1 LGHDT and CDR2 YNNKEL (reference sequence). V was clipped by 0 bases and J by 4 bases, with 9 bases between them. This CDR3 has 14 amino acids. The CDR3 DNA sequence: TGTGCCAGCAGCCAAGATCGGATGGGCACTGAAGCTTTCTTT. Protein sequence: CASSQDRMGTEAFF.

The chain carries TRBV5-1 and TRBJ2-1; the D gene is possibly TRBD1 (5 bases). Germline CDR1 SGHRS, CDR2 YFSETQ. The length of the CDR3 is 15 residues. Trimming stripped 0 bases from V and 2 bases from J, with 9 bases between. The CDR3 region has the DNA TGCGCCAGCAGCTTGGTTGGCAGGGCCTACAATGAGCAGTTCTTC. It translates to CASSLVGRAYNEQFF.

The chain joins TRBV7-2 to TRBJ2-7; D is ambiguous. The CDR3 runs to 15 residues. V gave up 4 bases and J gave up 4 bases, with 17 bases separating them. Germline loops: CDR1 SGHTA, CDR2 FQGNSA. The CDR3 coding sequence is TGTGCCAGCAGCTCTCAACCAAACGGCTTTTACGAGCAGTACTTC. Protein product: CASSSQPNGFYEQYF. The variable domain in full, with the rest retrieved from reference TRBV7-2 and TRBJ2-7, is GAGVSQSPSNKVTEKGKDVELRCDPISGHTALYWYRQSLGQGLEFLIYFQGNSAPDKSGLPSDRFSAERTGGSVSTLTIQRTQQEDSAVYLCASSSQPNGFYEQYFGPGTRLTVT.